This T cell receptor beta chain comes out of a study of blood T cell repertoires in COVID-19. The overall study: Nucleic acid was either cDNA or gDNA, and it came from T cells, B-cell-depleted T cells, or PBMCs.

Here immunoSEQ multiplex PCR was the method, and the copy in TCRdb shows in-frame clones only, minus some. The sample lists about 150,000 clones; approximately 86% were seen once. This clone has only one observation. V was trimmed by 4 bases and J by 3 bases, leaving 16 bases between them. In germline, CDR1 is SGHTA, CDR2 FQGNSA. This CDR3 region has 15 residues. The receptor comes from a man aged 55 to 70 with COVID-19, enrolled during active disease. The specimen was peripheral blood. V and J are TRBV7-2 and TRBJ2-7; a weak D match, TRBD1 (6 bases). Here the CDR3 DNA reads TGTGCCAGCAGCTCGACCGGGACACCGTACTACGAGCAGTACTTC. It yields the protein CASSSTGTPYYEQYF.